The source of this TCR beta chain is a study of neurological immune-mediated disorders (dated by TCRdb to between 2018 and 2020). Regarding the study in general: Using UMI-based sequencing, the study compared peripheral blood TCR-beta repertoires from patients with HTLV-I-associated myelopathy (HAM/TSP), patients with multiple sclerosis, and healthy controls. The cohort included approximately 70 subjects: some 15 with HAM/TSP, roughly 35 with multiple sclerosis, and 20 or so healthy controls. Alongside PBMC samples, the set of 106 TCR-beta libraries contained longitudinal samples, technical triplicates, and paired CD4+ and CD8+ T-cell subsets that had been sorted. Each longitudinal HAM/TSP and healthy donor was sampled at 3 time-points spaced at about 3-45 month intervals.

For this clonotype: Its antigen is still unknown. No base qualities exist here, and no much larger clone lies one base off it.

Per the publication, the time point label means: longitudinal time-point 1 (baseline). Healthy controls were blood bank volunteers in Maryland, USA. For unsorted PBMC libraries, 2 million PBMCs were used after storage in RNAlater at -80 degrees C until RNA extraction. Peripheral blood was subjected to Ficoll-Hypaque density gradient centrifugation to isolate PBMCs, which were then cryopreserved in liquid nitrogen. The germline V gene yields SGDLS for CDR1 and YYNGEE for CDR2. Including the terminal cysteine and phenylalanine, the CDR3 comprises 12 residues. The sequence is cut down to CDR3 DNA, 36 bases in frame from base 1. V has 3 bases trimmed and J has 7 bases trimmed; junction bases matching no gene number 4. Study-wide findings and limitations: TCR clonal expansion was greatest in HAM/TSP patients and smallest in MS patients, who ranked below even healthy controls. Across subjects, expanded clones never shared an identical CDR3 amino acid sequence, which suggests that the TCR-beta repertoires in every group were private.

cDNA was synthesized by template-switch 5'RACE using a primer carrying a 10-nucleotide random unique molecular identifier by which each TCR transcript was tagged. Every sequencing run covered 15-18 subjects and yielded more than 180 million TCR-beta sequences. The RNeasy kit was used for extraction of total RNA. The KAPA Real-time Library Amplification kit was used to amplify TCR-beta VDJ regions with primers targeting the TCR constant region and the 5'RACE anchor. A first PCR added sample indexes and Illumina adaptors, after which a second PCR increased the library yield. After purification with Ampure beads, the TCR product of roughly 650 bp was size-selected on a 2% E-gel SizeSelection system. Before pooling, library quality was checked on a Bioanalyzer, concentration was measured with Qubit, and libraries were quantified with the Kapa Library Quantification kit. An Illumina HiSeq 2500 was used to sequence the libraries paired-end at 2 x 150 bp. To increase sequence diversity, roughly 24-32% phiX was spiked into each library pool. On the authors' methods: The UMI-based MiGEC pipeline processed quality-filtered reads and removed over 80% of raw TCR sequences during error correction. IMGT germline references were used for alignment of VDJ genes, and clonotypes were defined by a unique CDR3 amino acid sequence together with V-J genes. Clonal expansion, Shannon diversity and CDR3 relatedness were evaluated with VDJtools (CalcPairwiseDistances, ClusterSamples), while phylogenetic trees were built in CLCbio workbench. Clones with at least 8 unique UMIs were defined as expanded, with this threshold being based on coefficient-of-variation modelling across technical triplicates. The raw public data were reprocessed by TCRdb itself: fastp quality trimming at Q25, MiXCR clonotype calling, in-frame beta chains only. Identical CDR3 protein sequences are pooled into one entry, listed with their most common genes and DNA. The V and J calls follow TCRdb's processing rather than the paper's. The sample includes 47,000 or so distinct CDR3 sequences, with about a tenth observed a single time. 1.6% of the sample is taken by the ten largest.

The chain is made from TRBV9 and TRBJ2-7, and 7 junction bases match TRBD1. The specimen was PBMCs. The sequence derives from a woman in her 40s in good health. The CDR3 has the sequence CASSATGKEQYF. DNA sequence: TGTGCCAGCAGCGCGACAGGGAAGGAGCAGTACTTC.